What follows describes a single T cell receptor (beta chain). This sample was taken from a study of blood T cell repertoires in COVID-19. Libraries were prepared by immunoSEQ multiplex PCR; TCRdb keeps only in-frame clonotypes and omits some of them. Altogether some 87,000 clones are present, 92% being singletons, with the ten largest covering roughly 6.4%. Per germline, CDR1 SGHAT and CDR2 FQNNGV. The J segment lost 1 base and the V segment lost 7 bases, leaving 6 bases of the junction unmatched. The CDR3 consists of 15 residues. Material: peripheral blood. The V call is TRBV11-2, the J call TRBJ2-7; 11 bases are a match to TRBD1. The clonotype was recovered from a woman in her sixties or seventies with active COVID-19. The chain's CDR3 is CASTQGTGGSYEQYF. The DNA of the CDR3 is TGTGCCAGCACCCAGGGGACAGGGGGTTCCTACGAGCAGTACTTC.